This TCR beta chain derives from a study of CD8 T cells in Susac syndrome. The length of the CDR3 is 15 residues. The germline gives CDR1 DFQATT, CDR2 SNEGSKA (reference sequence). The junction had 9 bases not matched to a gene; V was cut back by 5 bases and J by 3 bases. cDNA came from around 0.5 to 1 ug RNA primed by random hexamers. TCRdb re-called the immunoSEQ multiplex PCR reads with MiXCR, one entry per CDR3 protein. The table lists approximately 200,000 distinct CDR3 sequences, more than 90% of them singletons. The sequenced target, TCR beta, came from blood CD8+ and CD4+ T cells. The sequencing sample was made of CD4+ T cells from PBMCs. This TCR derives from a human donor with multiple sclerosis. The J gene is TRBJ2-3, the V gene TRBV20-1; 9 bases agree with TRBD1. CDR3 loop: CSAGGTGYGTDTQYF. DNA of the CDR3: TGCAGTGCTGGAGGGACAGGGTATGGTACAGATACGCAGTATTTT.